This T cell receptor beta chain stems from a study of Graves' ophthalmopathy and Graves' hyperthyroidism. Broader study findings: From stable hyperthyroidism, ophthalmopathy was separated by a 13-signature model with 85% to 90% sensitivity and less than 82% specificity.

About this clonotype itself: What it binds is unknown.

Active ophthalmopathy (CAS at least 3, NOSPECS at least 4), lasting under 3 months. Amplified TCR beta CDR3 regions were obtained using RNA transcripts as template. In the first round, RT-PCR was carried out with HTBI primers, and a multiplex PCR formed the second round. TCRdb re-called the multiplex PCR reads through MiXCR, storing one row per CDR3 protein. The sample lists about 740,000 distinct CDR3 sequences, 35% to 50% seen once, with less than 55% in the top ten. The CDR3 is made up of 14 amino acids. Germline V lookup: CDR1 SEHNR, CDR2 FQNEAQ (reference sequence). Trimming removed 1 base at V and 8 bases at J, with 9 bases between.

The gene calls are TRBV7-9 and TRBJ1-6, with D tentatively TRBD1 (6 bases). Sequencing was carried out using peripheral blood. This TCR derives from an adult man with Graves' ophthalmopathy. This chain's CDR3 is CASSLGTDYSPLHF. The CDR3 coding sequence is TGTGCCAGCAGCTTAGGGACAGATTATTCACCCCTCCACTTT.